This TCR beta chain stems from a study of blood T cell repertoires in COVID-19. Study as a whole: Collection of acute and convalescent COVID-19 samples took place in the United States, Italy and Spain. The cDNA or gDNA used as material had been derived from T cells, B-cell-depleted T cells, or PBMCs.

The authors' processing: Quantification of nucleated cells was approximated via reference gene primer amplification. This table comes from immunoSEQ multiplex PCR, and its TCRdb copy is limited to in-frame clones, with some not included. D and trimming come from the DNA, and the V and J calls and clone size come from that table. The sample shows about 120,000 clones, around 80% of them seen only once. Specimen: peripheral blood. This sequence was found in a man in his sixties or seventies with acute or convalescent COVID-19.

CDR3 in DNA: TGTGCCAGTAGTGCAACAGGGTACAGCACCGGGGAGCTGTTTTTT. This codes for CASSATGYSTGELFF. The rearrangement links TRBV19 to TRBJ2-2; maybe TRBD1 (6 bases). V was pared by 5 bases and J by 4 bases, with 14 bases between. From germline, CDR1 is LNHDA and CDR2 SQIVND (reference sequence). The CDR3 consists of 15 residues.